A selection of T cell receptor beta chains follows, all from one sample in a study of blood T cell repertoires in COVID-19. Assay: immunoSEQ multiplex PCR; the TCRdb copy retains only in-frame clones and omits some. There are 60,000 to 80,000 clones in the sample; 70% to 90% occur only once, and about 1.5% lies in the top ten. Input material: peripheral blood. These receptors originate from an elderly woman with acute or convalescent COVID-19. The CDR3 runs from the conserved cysteine through the conserved F or W. Fields, in order: D gene, J gene, V gene, clone size, CDR3 protein, CDR3 DNA. D genes are given only for firm matches. Where a row states a size, it is once, few, many or the class of an expanded clone; other rows omit it.

TRBD1	TRBJ2-1	TRBV3-1/TRBV3-2	.	CASSQGQGAKQFF	TGTGCCAGCAGCCAAGGACAGGGGGCGAAGCAGTTCTTC
.	TRBJ2-1	TRBV28	.	CASRPPDNEQFF	TGTGCCAGCAGACCTCCGGACAATGAGCAGTTCTTC
.	TRBJ1-1	TRBV6-5	.	CASSYGPPTGEAFF	TGTGCCAGCAGTTACGGACCCCCTACAGGCGAAGCTTTCTTT
.	TRBJ2-1	TRBV19	.	CASSQPRGDRRTYNEQFF	TGTGCCAGTAGTCAACCCAGGGGGGACCGCAGAACTTACAATGAGCAGTTCTTC
.	TRBJ1-4	TRBV7-7	once	CASSLGREDNEKLFF	TGTGCCAGCAGCTTAGGTCGGGAGGATAATGAAAAACTGTTTTTT
.	TRBJ2-3	TRBV5-4	.	CASSPGGTNTDTQYF	TGTGCCAGCAGTCCCGGCGGGACGAACACAGATACGCAGTATTTT
.	TRBJ2-4	TRBV6-5	.	CASSLRGGKNIQYF	TGTGCCAGCAGTTTAAGGGGGGGGAAAAACATTCAGTACTTC
TRBD2	TRBJ2-7	TRBV3-1/TRBV3-2	.	CASSRTSGSYEQYF	TGTGCCAGCAGTCGGACTAGCGGTTCCTACGAGCAGTACTTC
TRBD1	TRBJ2-3	TRBV3-1/TRBV3-2	few	CASSPWDRGADTQYF	TGTGCCAGCAGCCCCTGGGACAGGGGCGCAGATACGCAGTATTTT
.	TRBJ2-7	TRBV9	.	CASSVGVGSESSYEQYF	TGTGCCAGCAGCGTAGGGGTGGGTAGCGAGTCCTCCTACGAGCAGTACTTC
.	TRBJ2-1	TRBV6-2/TRBV6-3	.	CASSPGGISMRNEQFF	TGTGCCAGCAGTCCGGGGGGCATATCAATGAGGAATGAGCAGTTCTTC
.	TRBJ2-5	TRBV29-1	few	CSVRSWVAETQYF	TGCAGCGTTCGTTCGTGGGTAGCAGAGACCCAGTACTTC
TRBD2	TRBJ2-3	TRBV7-3	.	CASSFTGTSGGAPDTQYF	TGTGCCAGCAGCTTTACCGGGACTAGCGGGGGGGCTCCAGATACGCAGTATTTT
.	TRBJ1-5	TRBV27	once	CGGGQPQHF	TGTGGGGGAGGGCAGCCCCAGCATTTT
.	TRBJ2-2	TRBV18	.	CASSPQGVPRTGELFF	TGTGCCAGCTCACCACAAGGGGTGCCCCGCACCGGGGAGCTGTTTTTT
TRBD1	TRBJ1-4	TRBV10-3	.	CAIPDRAEKLFF	TGTGCCATCCCGGACAGGGCGGAAAAACTGTTTTTT
.	TRBJ2-3	TRBV27	.	CASSLAGGPYTDTQYF	TGTGCCAGCAGTTTAGCAGGTGGGCCCTACACAGATACGCAGTATTTT
.	TRBJ1-5	TRBV30	.	CAWSGAAGQPQHF	TGTGCCTGGAGTGGCGCCGCAGGGCAGCCCCAGCATTTT
.	TRBJ2-7	TRBV12-3/TRBV12-4	.	CASSLDRTYEQYF	TGTGCCAGCAGTTTGGACAGAACCTACGAGCAGTACTTC
TRBD1	TRBJ2-5	TRBV10-2	.	CASTLTGLQETQYF	TGCGCCAGCACACTGACAGGGCTCCAAGAGACCCAGTACTTC
TRBD1	TRBJ1-1	TRBV19	.	CASSIDRSRQGNTEAFF	TGTGCCAGTAGTATAGATCGGTCTCGACAGGGAAACACTGAAGCTTTCTTT
.	TRBJ1-2	TRBV21-1	.	CASSQGQGLYGYTF	TGTGCCAGCAGCCAAGGGCAGGGGCTCTATGGCTACACCTTC
.	TRBJ1-1	TRBV9	.	CASSVSWSTEAFF	TGTGCCAGCAGCGTTTCATGGAGCACTGAAGCTTTCTTT
.	TRBJ1-5	TRBV6-1	once	CASSEDWFGLSNQPQHF	TGTGCCAGCAGTGAGGATTGGTTCGGACTCAGCAATCAGCCCCAGCATTTT
TRBD1	TRBJ1-5	TRBV5-4	.	CASSLSGQGNQPQHF	TGTGCCAGCAGCTTGTCGGGACAGGGCAATCAGCCCCAGCATTTT
TRBD1	TRBJ1-6	TRBV13	.	CASRWGTGNSPLHF	TGTGCCAGCAGGTGGGGGACAGGGAATTCACCCCTCCACTTT
.	TRBJ1-4	TRBV24-1	once	CATSDSDIHNEKLFF	TGTGCCACCAGTGACTCGGACATACATAATGAAAAACTGTTTTTT
TRBD2	TRBJ2-7	TRBV6-6	.	CASSTRTSGGPEQYF	TGTGCCAGCAGTACCAGGACTAGCGGTGGGCCCGAGCAGTACTTC
.	TRBJ2-1	TRBV2	.	CASSWGEINEQFF	TGTGCCAGTTCGTGGGGGGAGATCAATGAGCAGTTCTTC
TRBD1	TRBJ1-2	TRBV28	few	CASSLGTAYGYTF	TGTGCCAGCAGTTTAGGGACAGCATATGGCTACACCTTC
.	TRBJ1-2	TRBV4-3	.	CASSQANHRARGYTF	TGCGCCAGCAGCCAAGCGAATCACAGGGCTCGTGGCTACACCTTC
.	TRBJ2-7	TRBV27	.	CASSFRGRENYEQYF	TGTGCCAGCAGTTTCCGGGGAAGAGAAAACTACGAGCAGTACTTC
TRBD2	TRBJ2-1	TRBV7-2	.	CASSLAGGTYNEQFF	TGTGCCAGCAGCCTGGCGGGGGGCACCTACAATGAGCAGTTCTTC
.	TRBJ2-7	TRBV28	.	CASSTGSSLRQYF	TGTGCCAGCAGTACAGGGTCGTCGCTTCGGCAGTACTTC
TRBD1	TRBJ2-6	TRBV19	.	CASSNQGASGANVLTF	TGTGCCAGTTCGAATCAGGGGGCCTCTGGGGCCAACGTCCTGACTTTC
.	TRBJ2-7	TRBV7-8	.	CASSSRTRGPYEQYF	TGTGCCAGCAGCTCCCGAACCAGGGGACCCTACGAGCAGTACTTC
.	TRBJ2-2	TRBV5-1	.	CASSLAGQTNTGKLFF	TGCGCCAGCAGCTTGGCCGGCCAGACGAACACCGGGAAGCTGTTTTTT
.	TRBJ1-5	TRBV7-9	.	CASSSSGRDDNQPQHF	TGTGCCAGCAGCTCCAGCGGGAGGGACGACAATCAGCCCCAGCATTTT
.	TRBJ2-2	TRBV5-1	.	CASSLATENTGELFF	TGCGCCAGCAGCTTGGCGACAGAGAACACCGGGGAGCTGTTTTTT
.	TRBJ2-1	TRBV6-2/TRBV6-3	.	CASSYDPRVDEQFF	TGTGCCAGCAGTTACGACCCCAGGGTAGACGAGCAGTTCTTC
TRBD1	TRBJ1-1	TRBV11-1	.	CASSPGTGGITEAFF	TGTGCCAGCAGCCCCGGGACAGGGGGCATAACTGAAGCTTTCTTT
.	TRBJ1-2	TRBV7-3	.	CATRGLRCYGYTF	TGTGCCACCCGGGGATTAAGGTGCTATGGCTACACCTTC
TRBD1	TRBJ1-4	TRBV2	.	CASRAGTGGNEKLFF	TGTGCCAGCAGAGCCGGGACAGGGGGTAATGAAAAACTGTTTTTT
TRBD1	TRBJ1-1	TRBV28	.	CASSSRQGVNTEAFF	TGTGCCAGCAGTAGCCGACAGGGAGTGAACACTGAAGCTTTCTTT
.	TRBJ2-3	TRBV28	.	CASSSPVPHTQYF	TGTGCCAGCAGTTCCCCGGTTCCTCATACGCAGTATTTT
.	TRBJ1-6	TRBV11-2	.	CASSFPLGLGLDNSPLHF	TGTGCCAGCAGCTTCCCACTTGGGTTAGGACTGGATAATTCACCCCTCCACTTT
TRBD1	TRBJ1-4	TRBV4-3	once	CASSQTPGQGNEKLFF	TGCGCCAGCAGCCAAACTCCGGGACAGGGGAATGAAAAACTGTTTTTT